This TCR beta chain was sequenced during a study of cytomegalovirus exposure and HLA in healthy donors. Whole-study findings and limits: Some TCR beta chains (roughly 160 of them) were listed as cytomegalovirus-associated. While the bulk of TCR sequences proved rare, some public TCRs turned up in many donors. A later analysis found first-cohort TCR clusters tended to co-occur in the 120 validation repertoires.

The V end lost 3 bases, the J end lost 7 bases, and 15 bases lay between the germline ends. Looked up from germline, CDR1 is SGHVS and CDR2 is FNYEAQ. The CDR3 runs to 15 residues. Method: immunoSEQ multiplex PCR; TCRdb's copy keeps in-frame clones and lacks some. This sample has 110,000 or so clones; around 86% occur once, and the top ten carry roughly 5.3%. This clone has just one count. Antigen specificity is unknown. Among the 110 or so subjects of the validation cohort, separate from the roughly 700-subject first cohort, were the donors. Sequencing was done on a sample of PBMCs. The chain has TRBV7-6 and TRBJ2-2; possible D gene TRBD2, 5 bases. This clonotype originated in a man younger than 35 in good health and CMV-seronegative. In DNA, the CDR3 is TGTGCCAGCAGCTTGCGGGTGGGCGAGGTCGGGGAGCTGTTTTTT. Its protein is CASSLRVGEVGELFF.